This TCR beta chain was recorded in a study of T cell responses to AZD1222 COVID-19 vaccine. Trimming removed 3 bases from V and 2 bases from J; junction bases left unmatched: 4. Germline V gene lookup returns CDR1 SGHRS and CDR2 YFSETQ. There are 15 residues in the CDR3. Here immunoSEQ multiplex PCR was the method, and the copy in TCRdb shows in-frame clones only, minus some. The data show approximately 100,000 clones, around nine tenths seen once. The sequencing here drew on peripheral blood, taken on day 0 of AZD1222 vaccination. This rearrangement joins TRBV5-1 to TRBJ2-3; 9 bases agree with TRBD1. This TCR was recovered from an adult in good health. CDR3 nucleotides: TGCGCCAGCAGCTCGGACAGGGGCCCCACAGATACGCAGTATTTT. As protein: CASSSDRGPTDTQYF.